The 10 T cell receptor beta chains below come from one sample, sequenced in a study of T cell responses to AZD1222 COVID-19 vaccine. The protocol was immunoSEQ multiplex PCR, while the TCRdb copy is restricted to in-frame clones and leaves out a portion. This sample has about 130,000 clones, with more than 85% found just once. This specimen was peripheral blood, taken on day 0 of AZD1222 vaccination. Every receptor here comes from an adult in good health.

The CDR3 DNA reads TGTGCCAGCAGCCAAGATAGAGATTCACCCCTCCACTTT. It encodes CASSQDRDSPLHF. The chain has TRBV4-2 and TRBJ1-6; D remains unclear. This CDR3 comprises 13 residues. Trimming took off 0 bases at V and 8 bases at J, with 5 bases between the two ends. Germline V gives CDR1 LGHNA, CDR2 YNFKEQ.

The CDR3 spells CASSPQGGNEAFF. The DNA for the CDR3 is TGTGCCAGCAGCCCACAGGGGGGTAATGAAGCTTTCTTT. The chain carries TRBV6-2 or TRBV6-3 and TRBJ1-1, with 8 bases matching TRBD1. Germline V lookup: CDR1 MNHEY, CDR2 SVGEGT. The junction had 7 bases not matched to a gene; V was cut back by 6 bases and J by 7 bases. This CDR3 comprises 13 residues.

This sequence joins TRBV5-5 and TRBJ1-5; D might be TRBD1 (6 bases). The CDR3 extends over 18 amino acids. Trimming left V 0 bases short and J 2 bases short, with 18 bases between. Germline CDR1 and CDR2: SGHKS and YYEKEE (reference sequence). This CDR3 is CASSLDYAGAFGNQPQHF. CDR3 DNA: TGTGCCAGCAGCTTGGACTATGCAGGGGCGTTTGGCAATCAGCCCCAGCATTTT. Full variable domain (remainder filled in from reference TRBV5-5 and TRBJ1-5): DAGVTQSPTHLIKTRGQQVTLRCSPISGHKSVSWYQQVLGQGPQFIFQYYEKEERGRGNFPDRFSARQFPNYSSELNVNALLLGDSALYLCASSLDYAGAFGNQPQHFGDGTRLSIL.

The rearrangement uses TRBV6-5 and TRBJ1-2; D is perhaps TRBD1 (6 bases). V shed 5 bases and J shed 4 bases, with 14 bases lying between them. The CDR3 loop spans 14 amino acids. Germline CDR1 reads MNHEY; CDR2 reads SVGAGI. CDR3 sequence (DNA): TGTGCCAGCAGTCCGGACCTAGGGGGCTATGGCTACACCTTC. This translates into CASSPDLGGYGYTF.

This sequence joins TRBV7-2 and TRBJ2-7, with D unresolved. CDR1 SGHTA and CDR2 FQGNSA come from the germline V gene. Trimming stripped 5 bases from V and 3 bases from J, with 5 bases between. This CDR3 comprises 11 residues. The CDR3 DNA reads TGTGCCAGCAGCCTTCGCTACGAGCAGTACTTC. Translation: CASSLRYEQYF.

V usage is TRBV15 and J usage is TRBJ2-2; weak D call: TRBD1 (6 bases). V lost 8 bases and J 4 bases, leaving 17 bases between the germline ends. Germline CDR1 LNHNV, CDR2 YYDKDF (reference sequence). The CDR3 runs to 15 residues. CDR3 amino acids: CATRNWTEGTGELFF. The DNA of the CDR3 is TGTGCCACCCGAAACTGGACAGAGGGCACCGGGGAGCTGTTTTTT.

This chain joins TRBV9 and TRBJ2-7; no firm D call. The CDR3 is made up of 14 amino acids. Trimming cost V 0 bases and J 6 bases, with 13 bases left between them. Germline V gives CDR1 SGDLS, CDR2 YYNGEE. CDR3 sequence (DNA): TGTGCCAGCAGCGTAGGGGCAGAGTTAAGCGAGCAGTACTTC. Encoded protein: CASSVGAELSEQYF.

The chain is built from TRBV6-5 and TRBJ2-7, with 8 bases aligning to TRBD1. V shed 10 bases and J 5 bases; nucleotides not matched to a gene: 10. Germline V gives CDR1 MNHEY, CDR2 SVGAGI. This CDR3 spans 13 amino acids. This CDR3 reads CATKGQGMDEQYF. CDR3 sequence (DNA): TGTGCCACCAAAGGACAGGGTATGGACGAGCAGTACTTC.

This clone has only one observation. The CDR3 region has the DNA TGTGCTAGTGGTTTGGTACGAAGGGGTTCCTACGAGCAGTACTTC. The encoded protein is CASGLVRRGSYEQYF. The V and J genes are TRBV12-5 and TRBJ2-7; possible D gene TRBD1, 5 bases. V shed 0 bases and J shed 1 base, with 10 bases lying between them. Germline loops: CDR1 LGHNT, CDR2 FRNRAP. The CDR3 is 15 residues long. The variable domain in full, with the rest retrieved from reference TRBV12-5 and TRBJ2-7, is DARVTQTPRHKVTEMGQEVTMRCQPILGHNTVFWYRQTMMQGLELLAYFRNRAPLDDSGMPKDRFSAEMPDATLATLKIQPSEPRDSAVYFCASGLVRRGSYEQYFGPGTRLTVT.

This clone was detected only once. The V and J genes are TRBV27 and TRBJ2-7; 11 nucleotides line up with TRBD1. V lost 0 bases and J lost 7; bases outside the gene matches: 5. CDR1 is MNHEY and CDR2 is SMNVEV in the germline V gene (reference sequence). This CDR3 is 15 amino acids long. The CDR3 loop is CASSLSRGQGGEQYF. In nucleotides, the CDR3 is TGTGCCAGCAGTTTATCGAGGGGACAGGGGGGAGAGCAGTACTTC.